A selection of T cell receptor beta chains follows, all from one sample in a study of beta chain features in type 1 diabetes. The protocol was immunoSEQ multiplex PCR, while the TCRdb copy is restricted to in-frame clones and leaves out a portion. Seen here are roughly 300,000 clones, approximately 14% observed once, and the top ten hold more than 0.015%. The sequencing sample was made of naive CD4+ T cells from blood. These receptors came from a man aged 25-45 years with type 1 diabetes. The CDR3 runs from the conserved cysteine through the conserved F or W. Fields, in order: clone size, D gene, J gene, V gene, CDR3 protein, CDR3 DNA. D genes are given only for firm matches. Clone size, where shown, is once, few, many, or a class for clones that have expanded.

.,TRBD1,TRBJ2-3,TRBV5-4,CASSTGTGQPDTQYF,TGTGCCAGCAGTACCGGGACAGGGCAACCAGATACGCAGTATTTT
few,TRBD1,TRBJ1-5,TRBV19,CASSGTADSNQPQHF,TGTGCCAGTAGTGGGACAGCCGATAGCAATCAGCCCCAGCATTTT
few,.,TRBJ2-1,TRBV2,CASSLTGHPQFF,TGTGCCAGCAGTCTTACAGGGCACCCGCAGTTCTTC
.,TRBD1,TRBJ1-5,TRBV28,CASSLLRGTDSNQPQHF,TGTGCCAGCAGCCTCCTCAGGGGGACAGATAGCAATCAGCCCCAGCATTTT
.,.,TRBJ2-3,TRBV25-1,CASSVTSTDTQYF,TGTGCCAGCAGTGTGACTAGCACAGATACGCAGTATTTT
.,.,TRBJ2-7,TRBV7-9,CASSPGDRSYEQYF,TGTGCCAGCAGCCCAGGAGACAGGAGCTACGAGCAGTACTTC
few,.,TRBJ2-5,TRBV7-3,CASTSGVRETQYF,TGTGCCAGCACCTCCGGGGTTCGGGAGACCCAGTACTTC
.,.,TRBJ2-7,TRBV11-1,CASSLTPGHFYEQYF,TGTGCCAGCAGCTTAACCCCGGGACATTTCTACGAGCAGTACTTC
.,TRBD2,TRBJ2-7,TRBV28,CASTSWDFGLGYEQYF,TGTGCCAGCACCTCTTGGGATTTCGGACTAGGATACGAGCAGTACTTC
.,.,TRBJ1-1,TRBV7-2,CASSLGPGPNTEAFF,TGTGCCAGCAGCTTAGGACCAGGGCCTAACACTGAAGCTTTCTTT
.,.,TRBJ2-1,TRBV28,CASSQIYNEQFF,TGTGCCAGCAGCCAAATCTACAATGAGCAGTTCTTC
.,.,TRBJ2-2,TRBV6-1,CASSVDRNTGELFF,TGTGCCAGCAGTGTGGACAGGAACACCGGGGAGCTGTTTTTT
few,.,TRBJ2-7,TRBV7-9,CASSGRGPDEQYF,TGTGCCAGCAGCGGCAGGGGTCCGGACGAGCAGTACTTC
.,.,TRBJ2-2,TRBV9,CASSASGRTTGELFF,TGTGCCAGCAGCGCGTCGGGGAGAACCACCGGGGAGCTGTTTTTT
few,TRBD1,TRBJ2-1,TRBV29-1,CSARTGDKFF,TGCAGCGCACGTACAGGGGATAAGTTCTTC
few,.,TRBJ1-2,TRBV9,CASSDDSTYYGYTF,TGTGCCAGCAGCGATGACTCGACCTACTATGGCTACACCTTC
.,.,TRBJ2-1,TRBV11-3,CASSSNRETYNEQFF,TGTGCCAGCAGCTCGAACAGGGAGACCTACAATGAGCAGTTCTTC
.,.,TRBJ1-2,TRBV19,CASSTAGALYGYTF,TGTGCCAGTAGTACTGCAGGGGCACTGTATGGCTACACCTTC
few,TRBD1,TRBJ2-4,TRBV28,CASSPGGAKNIQYF,TGTGCCAGCAGTCCAGGGGGCGCCAAAAACATTCAGTACTTC
.,.,TRBJ1-5,TRBV28,CAATDGQPQHF,TGTGCCGCGACAGATGGGCAGCCCCAGCATTTT
.,.,TRBJ2-1,TRBV19,CASSRGTPLGDYNEQFF,TGTGCCAGTAGTCGAGGGACACCTTTAGGGGACTACAATGAGCAGTTCTTC
few,TRBD1,TRBJ2-3,TRBV27,CASSPGTGTDTQYF,TGTGCCAGCAGTCCCGGGACAGGCACAGATACGCAGTATTTT
.,TRBD1,TRBJ1-4,TRBV18,CASSPGTANEKLFF,TGTGCCAGCTCCCCCGGGACAGCTAATGAAAAACTGTTTTTT
.,.,TRBJ1-5,TRBV10-3,CAITEGGGIAQHF,TGTGCCATCACCGAGGGGGGGGGAATCGCCCAGCATTTT
few,.,TRBJ2-7,TRBV5-1,CASSLSGNSYEQYF,TGCGCCAGCAGCTTGTCGGGAAATTCCTACGAGCAGTACTTC
few,.,TRBJ2-5,TRBV27,CASRQGSAETQYF,TGTGCCAGCAGACAGGGAAGCGCAGAGACCCAGTACTTC
few,TRBD2,TRBJ2-1,TRBV5-4,CASSSTSGGFYNEQFF,TGTGCCAGCAGCTCGACTAGCGGGGGTTTCTACAATGAGCAGTTCTTC
few,.,TRBJ2-7,TRBV7-9,CASSFQNEQYF,TGTGCCAGCAGCTTTCAGAACGAGCAGTACTTC
few,TRBD1,TRBJ2-1,TRBV7-2,CASSRDRGNEQFF,TGTGCCAGCAGCCGGGACAGAGGGAATGAGCAGTTCTTC
few,TRBD1,TRBJ2-2,TRBV11-2,CASSFTGTVTGELFF,TGTGCCAGCAGCTTCACCGGGACAGTGACCGGGGAGCTGTTTTTT
few,.,TRBJ2-1,TRBV4-1,CASSVGTPSYNEQFF,TGCGCCAGCAGCGTCGGGACTCCTTCCTACAATGAGCAGTTCTTC
few,.,TRBJ1-5,TRBV11-1,CASSLAANQPQHF,TGTGCCAGCAGCTTAGCAGCGAATCAGCCCCAGCATTTT
.,.,TRBJ2-5,TRBV7-8,CASSLQIAEETQYF,TGTGCCAGCAGCCTACAGATAGCGGAAGAGACCCAGTACTTC
few,TRBD1,TRBJ1-2,TRBV9,CASSAKGQNYGYTF,TGTGCCAGCAGCGCAAAGGGACAGAACTATGGCTACACCTTC
few,.,TRBJ2-7,TRBV29-1,CSVVGQATSYEQYF,TGCAGCGTTGTCGGCCAGGCGACCTCCTACGAGCAGTACTTC
few,TRBD2,TRBJ2-1,TRBV7-9,CASSYQWEASGTGEQFF,TGTGCCAGCAGCTACCAGTGGGAGGCTAGCGGGACGGGCGAGCAGTTCTTC